Listed below are T cell receptor beta chains from one sample, sequenced in a study of blood T cell repertoires in COVID-19. The table came from immunoSEQ multiplex PCR; TCRdb's copy has only in-frame clones and leaves some out. The repertoire holds a few hundred thousand clones, with 70% to 90% as singletons. Sample: peripheral blood. The receptors originated from a man in his 60s with acute or convalescent COVID-19. The CDR3 runs from the conserved cysteine through the conserved F or W. The D gene is left open where the match is weak. Clone size appears in some rows only: once, few, many, or a class for an expanded clone.

j_gene,v_gene,abundance,d_gene,CDR3nt,CDR3aa
TRBJ1-5,TRBV27,.,TRBD1,TGTGCCAGCAGGCCGGACAGGGGTCTGGATCAGCCCCAGCATTTT,CASRPDRGLDQPQHF
TRBJ2-7,TRBV6-5,.,TRBD1,TGTGCCAGCAGTTCCCAAGGTGGGGCAGGGGGCTACGAGCAGTACTTC,CASSSQGGAGGYEQYF
TRBJ1-4,TRBV5-1,.,.,TGCGCCAGCAGCCCGGGACTTGAGGTTAATGAAAAACTGTTTTTT,CASSPGLEVNEKLFF
TRBJ2-3,TRBV4-2,.,TRBD2,TGTGCCAGCAGCCAAGAATTCCGCGGGGGGGCCTCAGATACGCAGTATTTT,CASSQEFRGGASDTQYF
TRBJ1-4,TRBV3-1/TRBV3-2,.,.,TGTGCCAGCAGCTCAAACAGTTATCCTAATGAAAAACTGTTTTTT,CASSSNSYPNEKLFF
TRBJ1-4,TRBV5-6,.,.,TGTGCCAGCAGCTGGGGGGGCGGACTGCGGCTTAACGAAAAACTGTTTTTT,CASSWGGGLRLNEKLFF
TRBJ2-3,TRBV19,.,.,TGTGCCAGTAGTAAGGGGGGGGGCGGCACAGATACGCAGTATTTT,CASSKGGGGTDTQYF
TRBJ2-7,TRBV21-1,.,.,TGTGCCAGCAGCAAAGGCCGGGGCGAGCAGTACTTC,CASSKGRGEQYF
TRBJ2-1,TRBV5-1,.,.,TGCGCCAGCAGCCGAGGGCAACCAGACAATGAGCAGTTCTTC,CASSRGQPDNEQFF
TRBJ2-3,TRBV13,.,TRBD2,TGTGCCAGCAGCTCGAGGGGACTAGCGGGGATCAGCACAGATACGCAGTATTTT,CASSSRGLAGISTDTQYF
TRBJ1-2,TRBV11-2,.,TRBD1,TGTGCCAGCAGCATCGGACAGGGGCGAGACTATGGCTACACCTTC,CASSIGQGRDYGYTF
TRBJ1-4,TRBV18,.,.,TGTGCCAGCTCACCACCGTGGGAGGGAGAAAAACTGTTTTTT,CASSPPWEGEKLFF
TRBJ2-6,TRBV19,.,.,TGTGCCAGTAGTATACCAGGGCACTCTGGGGCCAACGTCCTGACTTTC,CASSIPGHSGANVLTF
TRBJ2-2,TRBV9,.,.,TGTGCCAGCAGCCCCGACACCGGGGAGCTGTTTTTT,CASSPDTGELFF
TRBJ2-2,TRBV5-4,.,TRBD1,TGTGCCAGCAGCTTGGACAGGGGGCGGGTCACCGGGGAGCTGTTTTTT,CASSLDRGRVTGELFF
TRBJ1-3,TRBV27,.,.,TGTGCCAGCAGTCAAAGACTGGCAACTGGAAACACCATATATTTT,CASSQRLATGNTIYF
TRBJ2-7,TRBV20-1,.,TRBD1,TGCAGTGCTAGTAGAGAGGGGGCCGGGGACGAGCAGTACTTC,CSASREGAGDEQYF
TRBJ1-4,TRBV6-5,.,.,TGTGCCAGCAGTTACTCGAGGGAGGCGAAAGAAAAACTGTTTTTT,CASSYSREAKEKLFF
TRBJ2-5,TRBV5-6,.,TRBD2,TGTGCCAGCAGCTTGGAGGGACTAGCGGGGGGTTACCAAGAGACCCAGTACTTC,CASSLEGLAGGYQETQYF
TRBJ1-2,TRBV24-1,few,TRBD1,TGTGCCACCAGTTTTGGACAGGCTAATGGCTACACCTTC,CATSFGQANGYTF
TRBJ1-5,TRBV6-2/TRBV6-3,.,TRBD1,TGTGCCAGCAGTTATTATCTACAGGGGCCTAGCAATCAGCCCCAGCATTTT,CASSYYLQGPSNQPQHF
TRBJ2-7,TRBV28,.,.,TGTGCCAGCAGTTTTCCCGGCGAGCAGTACTTC,CASSFPGEQYF
TRBJ2-3,TRBV9,.,.,TGTGCCAGCAGCTATAGGGCGGGTAGTGGTGCAGATACGCAGTATTTT,CASSYRAGSGADTQYF
TRBJ2-7,TRBV9,once,.,TGTGCCAGCAGCGTAAATGGGCACGAGCAGTACTTC,CASSVNGHEQYF
TRBJ2-5,TRBV7-7,.,.,TGTGCCAGCAGCCCGCAGGTGGGGAAAGAGGGTCAAGAGACCCAGTACTTC,CASSPQVGKEGQETQYF
TRBJ2-1,TRBV7-2,.,TRBD2,TGTGCCAGCAGCTTGACTAGCGGGGGGACCCAGGCGTCCTACAATGAGCAGTTCTTC,CASSLTSGGTQASYNEQFF
TRBJ1-4,TRBV5-1,.,.,TGCGCCAGCAGCCTAAATTGGGACAATGACGAAAAACTGTTTTTT,CASSLNWDNDEKLFF
TRBJ1-2,TRBV9,.,.,TGTGCCAGCAGCGTAGCAGCAGGGGCGCTTAACTATGGCTACACCTTC,CASSVAAGALNYGYTF
TRBJ2-7,TRBV21-1,.,.,TGTGCCAGCAGCACGATGACAGGAAAAGCCTACGAGCAGTACTTC,CASSTMTGKAYEQYF
TRBJ1-5,TRBV6-6,.,TRBD1,TGTGCCAGCAGTCCCCGGGACAGCATTTTCCTTGATAGCAATCAGCCCCAGCATTTT,CASSPRDSIFLDSNQPQHF
TRBJ1-6,TRBV28,.,.,TGTGCCAGCAAAACAGGGAGTAATTCACCCCTCCACTTT,CASKTGSNSPLHF
TRBJ1-5,TRBV15,.,.,TGTGCCACCAGCAGAGTCGGGGACTATAGCAATCAGCCCCAGCATTTT,CATSRVGDYSNQPQHF